This TCR beta chain is from a study of shared clonotypes between healthy human individuals. Assay used: immunoSEQ multiplex PCR; TCRdb lists only in-frame clones, some missing. The profile shows approximately 1.9 million clones, just over 90% of them singletons. CD45RO-negative CD8 cells positively selected for CCR7 made up the naive population, which excluded terminally differentiated effector memory CD45RA+ cells. J gave up 7 bases and V 5 bases, and 6 bases lay outside the gene matches. The CDR3 runs to 14 residues. Per the germline V gene, CDR1 is SEHNR and CDR2 is FQNEAQ (reference sequence). This TCR was recovered from a man aged 18 to 35 in good health. Some clones in this sample may be carry-over from other donors' samples. Material for sequencing was naive CD8+ T cells from PBMCs. This sequence joins TRBV7-9 and TRBJ2-1, with 9 nucleotides matching TRBD1. CDR3 DNA sequence: TGTGCCAGCAGCCGAAAACAGGGGGCGAATGAGCAGTTCTTC. It yields the protein CASSRKQGANEQFF.